The source of this T cell receptor beta chain is a study of T cell changes during pregnancy in multiple sclerosis. Sequencing was performed with immunoSEQ multiplex PCR; in TCRdb, only in-frame clones are kept and a portion is missing. Counted here are more than 55,000 clones, roughly 94% occurring once; the ten biggest clones make up 2.5% to 3%. From germline, CDR1 is MGHRA and CDR2 YSYEKL. This CDR3 has 15 amino acids. V lost 4 bases and J lost 1, with 11 bases in between. The material was CD8+ T cells from peripheral blood mononuclear cells, obtained after pregnancy. This TCR came from a female donor with multiple sclerosis, enrolled in a pregnancy study. The rearrangement uses TRBV4-1 and TRBJ2-1, with a tentative D call TRBD2 (6 bases). The CDR3 sequence: CASSPSGESYNEQFF. The CDR3 DNA reads as TGCGCCAGCAGCCCATCGGGAGAATCCTACAATGAGCAGTTCTTC.